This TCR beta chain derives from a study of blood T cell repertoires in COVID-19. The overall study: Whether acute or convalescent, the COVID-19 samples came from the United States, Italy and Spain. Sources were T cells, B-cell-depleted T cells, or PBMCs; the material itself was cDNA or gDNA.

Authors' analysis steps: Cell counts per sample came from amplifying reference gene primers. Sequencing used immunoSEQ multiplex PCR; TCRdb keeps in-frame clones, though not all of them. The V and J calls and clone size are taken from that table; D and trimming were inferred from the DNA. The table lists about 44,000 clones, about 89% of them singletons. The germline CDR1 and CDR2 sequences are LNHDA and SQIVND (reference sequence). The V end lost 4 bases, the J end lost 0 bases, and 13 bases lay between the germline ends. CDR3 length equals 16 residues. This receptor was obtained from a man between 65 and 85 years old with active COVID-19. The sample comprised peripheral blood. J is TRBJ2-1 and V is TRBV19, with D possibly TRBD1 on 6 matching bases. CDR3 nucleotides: TGTGCCAGTAGTAGGGGGAACAGGGACTCCTACAATGAGCAGTTCTTC. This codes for CASSRGNRDSYNEQFF.